These T cell receptor beta chains were read from a single sample in a study of blood T cell repertoires in COVID-19. Produced via immunoSEQ multiplex PCR; TCRdb's table is partial and in-frame only. Found here are 130,000 or so clones, 75% to 90% of them singletons; the top ten hold less than 20%. The sample was peripheral blood. The receptors shown here come from a man aged 45 to 65 with active or convalescent COVID-19. Both conserved end residues are part of each CDR3.

J gene: TRBJ1-1
V gene: TRBV18
CDR3 protein: CASSPLGAVDTEAFF

J gene: TRBJ2-3
V gene: TRBV11-2
CDR3 protein: CASNQKGILSGRLTDTQYF

J gene: TRBJ1-3
V gene: TRBV9
CDR3 protein: CASSVSGAPGNTIYF

J gene: TRBJ2-5
V gene: TRBV5-1
CDR3 protein: CASSRVGTSVYQETQYF

J gene: TRBJ2-3
V gene: TRBV4-2
CDR3 protein: CASSQDLGQGGDTQYF

J gene: TRBJ1-3
V gene: TRBV30
CDR3 protein: CAWGEGFSGNTIYF

J gene: TRBJ1-2
V gene: TRBV30
CDR3 protein: CAWSPPGQGAGGYTF

J gene: TRBJ2-2
V gene: TRBV25-1
CDR3 protein: CASSSTSGELFF

J gene: TRBJ1-4
V gene: TRBV5-1
CDR3 protein: CASSLYGTDRRNEKLFF

J gene: TRBJ1-1
V gene: TRBV6-1
CDR3 protein: CASSEARGQEAFF

J gene: TRBJ2-2
V gene: TRBV15
CDR3 protein: CATSRDLLSSGDTGELFF

J gene: TRBJ2-3
V gene: TRBV10-3
CDR3 protein: CATGPAGDTDTQYF

J gene: TRBJ2-2
V gene: TRBV5-1
CDR3 protein: CASSRRTGGNFLTTGELFF

J gene: TRBJ1-1
V gene: TRBV5-6
CDR3 protein: CASTPLGPGGLNTEAFF

J gene: TRBJ2-7
V gene: TRBV3-1/TRBV3-2
CDR3 protein: CASSQGQRYEQYF

J gene: TRBJ2-7
V gene: TRBV5-1
CDR3 protein: CASSLKGTDLSEQYF

J gene: TRBJ2-5
V gene: TRBV24-1
CDR3 protein: CATSERARTGLETQYF

J gene: TRBJ2-7
V gene: TRBV7-2
CDR3 protein: CASSLRGQGLYEQYF

J gene: TRBJ1-3
V gene: TRBV5-1
CDR3 protein: CASSSTGGIYSGNTIYF

J gene: TRBJ2-7
V gene: TRBV11-3
CDR3 protein: CASSLSFGRGNEQYF

J gene: TRBJ1-4
V gene: TRBV6-1
CDR3 protein: CASSESLGLTNEKLFF

J gene: TRBJ2-2
V gene: TRBV11-3
CDR3 protein: CASSRDRNTGELFF

J gene: TRBJ2-1
V gene: TRBV24-1
CDR3 protein: CATSAGYNEQFF

J gene: TRBJ1-6
V gene: TRBV2
CDR3 protein: CASKVREDNSPLHF

J gene: TRBJ2-1
V gene: TRBV24-1
CDR3 protein: CATSDFSGGAYNEQFF

J gene: TRBJ2-7
V gene: TRBV5-1
CDR3 protein: CASSLSMGGPKYF

J gene: TRBJ2-2
V gene: TRBV18
CDR3 protein: CASSPFRNSPDTGELFF

J gene: TRBJ2-3
V gene: TRBV24-1
CDR3 protein: CATSEIRGRDTDTQYF

J gene: TRBJ2-3
V gene: TRBV5-4
CDR3 protein: CASSSRDSTDTQYF

J gene: TRBJ2-3
V gene: TRBV9
CDR3 protein: CASSVGYSGSLGADTQYF

J gene: TRBJ2-3
V gene: TRBV12-3/TRBV12-4
CDR3 protein: CASSQTGLYTQYF

J gene: TRBJ2-5
V gene: TRBV3-1/TRBV3-2
CDR3 protein: CASSWTSIGETQYF

J gene: TRBJ2-3
V gene: TRBV19
CDR3 protein: CASSPRLEVTDTQYF

J gene: TRBJ2-3
V gene: TRBV28
CDR3 protein: CASSFTRTSGTGPTDTQYF

J gene: TRBJ1-5
V gene: TRBV24-1
CDR3 protein: CATSDLRRNQPQHF

J gene: TRBJ2-2
V gene: TRBV13
CDR3 protein: CASSPTSGGAFTGELFF

J gene: TRBJ2-7
V gene: TRBV28
CDR3 protein: CASSLKSSYEQYF

J gene: TRBJ2-7
V gene: TRBV2
CDR3 protein: CASSSQGDEQYF

J gene: TRBJ2-3
V gene: TRBV25-1
CDR3 protein: CASSPATGGVADTQYF

J gene: TRBJ2-7
V gene: TRBV9
CDR3 protein: CASSVGGEREAYEQYF

J gene: TRBJ2-1
V gene: TRBV5-4
CDR3 protein: CASSLQRGGKIDEQFF

J gene: TRBJ2-5
V gene: TRBV11-2
CDR3 protein: CASSSRGWEGRETQYF

J gene: TRBJ1-1
V gene: TRBV5-1
CDR3 protein: CASSLYRDIKAVGTTEAFF

J gene: TRBJ1-1
V gene: TRBV29-1
CDR3 protein: CSVDRGLGTEAFF

J gene: TRBJ2-7
V gene: TRBV5-6
CDR3 protein: CASSFLGQGSYEQYF